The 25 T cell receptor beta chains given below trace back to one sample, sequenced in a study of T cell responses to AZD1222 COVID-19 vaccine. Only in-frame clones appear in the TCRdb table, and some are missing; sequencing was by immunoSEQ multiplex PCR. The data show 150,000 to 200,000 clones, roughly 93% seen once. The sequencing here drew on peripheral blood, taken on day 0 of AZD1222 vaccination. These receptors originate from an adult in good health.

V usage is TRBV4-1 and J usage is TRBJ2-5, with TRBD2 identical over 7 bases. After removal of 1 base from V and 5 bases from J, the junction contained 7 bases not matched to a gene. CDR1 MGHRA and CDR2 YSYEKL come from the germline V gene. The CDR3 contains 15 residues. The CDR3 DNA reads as TGCGCCAGCAGCCAAGCGGGGGGTTGGGCGGAGACCCAGTACTTC. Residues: CASSQAGGWAETQYF.

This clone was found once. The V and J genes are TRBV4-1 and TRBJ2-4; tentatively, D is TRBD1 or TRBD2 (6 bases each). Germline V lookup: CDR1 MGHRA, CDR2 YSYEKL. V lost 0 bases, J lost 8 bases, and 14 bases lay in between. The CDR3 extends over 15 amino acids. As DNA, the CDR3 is TGCGCCAGCAGCCAAGAGGGGAAGGGGGGAGACATTCAGTACTTC. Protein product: CASSQEGKGGDIQYF.

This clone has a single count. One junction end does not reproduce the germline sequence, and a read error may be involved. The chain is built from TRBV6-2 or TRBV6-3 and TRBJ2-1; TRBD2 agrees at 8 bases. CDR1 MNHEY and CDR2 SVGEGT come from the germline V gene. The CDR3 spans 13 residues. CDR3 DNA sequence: TGTGCCAGCAGTTACCCCCCGAGCGGGAGAGGTATCTTC. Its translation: CASSYPPSGRGIF.

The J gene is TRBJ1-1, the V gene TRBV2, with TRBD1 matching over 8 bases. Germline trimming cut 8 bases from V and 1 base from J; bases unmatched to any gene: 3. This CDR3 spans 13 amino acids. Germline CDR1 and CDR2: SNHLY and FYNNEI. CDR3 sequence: CASGGQANTEAFF. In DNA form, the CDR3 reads TGTGCCAGCGGGGGACAGGCGAACACTGAAGCTTTCTTT.

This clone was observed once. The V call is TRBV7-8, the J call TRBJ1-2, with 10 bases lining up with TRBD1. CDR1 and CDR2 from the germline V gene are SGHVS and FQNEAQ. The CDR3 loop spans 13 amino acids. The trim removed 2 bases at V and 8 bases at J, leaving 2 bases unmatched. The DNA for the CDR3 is TGTGCCAGCAGCTTAATGACAGGGGGCGGCTACACCTTC. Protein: CASSLMTGGGYTF.

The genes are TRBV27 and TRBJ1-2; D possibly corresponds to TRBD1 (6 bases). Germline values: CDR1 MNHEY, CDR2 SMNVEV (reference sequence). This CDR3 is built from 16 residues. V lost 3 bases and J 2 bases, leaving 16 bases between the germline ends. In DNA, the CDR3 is TGTGCCAGCAGTTTTTATGGGGGGGCAGGGAACTATGGCTACACCTTC. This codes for CASSFYGGAGNYGYTF.

The CDR3 reads CASSLGTGKEAFF. DNA for the CDR3: TGCGCCAGCAGCTTGGGTACGGGAAAAGAAGCTTTCTTT. The genes are TRBV5-1 and TRBJ1-1; no reliable D call. The germline gives CDR1 SGHRS, CDR2 YFSETQ. The CDR3 consists of 13 residues. V was cut by 0 bases and J by 8 bases, with 11 bases left in between.

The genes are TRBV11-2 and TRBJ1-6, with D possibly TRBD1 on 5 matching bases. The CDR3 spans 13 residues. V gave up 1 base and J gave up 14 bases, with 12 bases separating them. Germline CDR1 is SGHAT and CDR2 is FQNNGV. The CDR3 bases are TGTGCCAGCAGCTTAGTTTGGGACGGGTCCCTCCACTTT. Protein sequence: CASSLVWDGSLHF. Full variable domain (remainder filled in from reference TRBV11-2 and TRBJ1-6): EAGVAQSPRYKIIEKRQSVAFWCNPISGHATLYWYQQILGQGPKLLIQFQNNGVVDDSQLPKDRFSAERLKGVDSTLKIQPAKLEDSAVYLCASSLVWDGSLHFGNGTRLTVT.

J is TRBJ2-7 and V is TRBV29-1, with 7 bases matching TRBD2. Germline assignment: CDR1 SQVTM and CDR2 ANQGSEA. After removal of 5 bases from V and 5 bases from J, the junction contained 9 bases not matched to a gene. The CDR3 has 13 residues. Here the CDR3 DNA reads TGCAGCGTTCGAGGCGGGAGAAAAAACGAGCAGTACTTC. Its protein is CSVRGGRKNEQYF.

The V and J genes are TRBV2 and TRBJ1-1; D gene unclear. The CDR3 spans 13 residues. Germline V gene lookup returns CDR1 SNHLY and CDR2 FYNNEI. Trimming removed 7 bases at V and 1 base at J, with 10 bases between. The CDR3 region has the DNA TGTGCCAGCATGAACTCGGAGAACACTGAAGCTTTCTTT. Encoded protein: CASMNSENTEAFF.

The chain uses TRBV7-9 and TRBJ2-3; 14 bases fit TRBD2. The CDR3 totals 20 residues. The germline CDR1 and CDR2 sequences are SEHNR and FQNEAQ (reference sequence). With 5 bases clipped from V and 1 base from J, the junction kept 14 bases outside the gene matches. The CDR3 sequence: CASSITPGTSGSGGTDTQYF. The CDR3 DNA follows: TGTGCCAGCAGCATCACCCCCGGGACTAGCGGGAGTGGTGGCACAGATACGCAGTATTTT.

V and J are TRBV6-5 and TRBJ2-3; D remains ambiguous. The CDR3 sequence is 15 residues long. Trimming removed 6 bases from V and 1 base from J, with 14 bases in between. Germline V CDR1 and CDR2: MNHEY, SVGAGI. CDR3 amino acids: CASRLDTHRTDTQYF. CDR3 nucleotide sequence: TGTGCCAGCAGACTCGACACCCACCGCACAGATACGCAGTATTTT.

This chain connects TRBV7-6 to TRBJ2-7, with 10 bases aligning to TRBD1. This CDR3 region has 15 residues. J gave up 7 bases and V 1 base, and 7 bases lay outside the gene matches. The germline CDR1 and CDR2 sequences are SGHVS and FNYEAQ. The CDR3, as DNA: TGTGCCAGCAGCTTAGGTGGGACAGGGGCTCGGGAGCAGTACTTC. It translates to CASSLGGTGAREQYF.

The DNA for the CDR3 is TGTGCCAGCACCTGGGGTTCTGACTCTCGCACCTTC. Amino acids: CASTWGSDSRTF. The chain has TRBV6-5 and TRBJ1-2; D gene unclear. Per germline, CDR1 MNHEY and CDR2 SVGAGI. The CDR3 covers 12 residues. The V end lost 7 bases, the J end lost 13 bases, and 19 bases lay between the germline ends.

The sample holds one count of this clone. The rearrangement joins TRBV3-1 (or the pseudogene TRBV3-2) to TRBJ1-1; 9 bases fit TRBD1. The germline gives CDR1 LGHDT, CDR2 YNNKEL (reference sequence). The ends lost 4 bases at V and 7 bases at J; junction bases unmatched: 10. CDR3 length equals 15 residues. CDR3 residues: CASSREGGQGREAFF. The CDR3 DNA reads TGTGCCAGCAGCCGGGAGGGGGGACAGGGACGTGAAGCTTTCTTT.

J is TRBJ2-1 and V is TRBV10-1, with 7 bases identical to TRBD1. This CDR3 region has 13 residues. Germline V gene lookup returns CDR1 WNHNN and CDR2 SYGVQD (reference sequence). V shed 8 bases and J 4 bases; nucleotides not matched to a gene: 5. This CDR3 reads CASPGQTYNEQFF. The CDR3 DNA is TGCGCCAGCCCGGGACAGACTTACAATGAGCAGTTCTTC.

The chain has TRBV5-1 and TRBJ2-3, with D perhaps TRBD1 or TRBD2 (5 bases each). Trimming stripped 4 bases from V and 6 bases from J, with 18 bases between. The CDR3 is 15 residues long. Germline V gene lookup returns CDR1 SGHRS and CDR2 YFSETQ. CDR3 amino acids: CASSDGTMVWDTQYF. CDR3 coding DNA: TGCGCCAGCAGCGACGGGACGATGGTTTGGGATACGCAGTATTTT.

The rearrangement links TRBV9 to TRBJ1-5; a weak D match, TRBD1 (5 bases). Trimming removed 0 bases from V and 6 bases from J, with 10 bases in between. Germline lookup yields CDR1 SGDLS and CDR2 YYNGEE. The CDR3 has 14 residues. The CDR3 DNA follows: TGTGCCAGCAGCGTAGCTGGGGGGGTTCAGCCCCAGCATTTT. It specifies CASSVAGGVQPQHF.

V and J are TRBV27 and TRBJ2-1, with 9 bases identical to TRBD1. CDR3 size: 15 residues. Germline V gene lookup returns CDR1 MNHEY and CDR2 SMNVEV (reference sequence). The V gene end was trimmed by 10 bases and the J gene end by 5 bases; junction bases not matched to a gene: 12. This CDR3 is CATWGNRGLDNEQFF. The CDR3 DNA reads TGTGCCACCTGGGGGAACAGGGGGCTAGACAATGAGCAGTTCTTC.

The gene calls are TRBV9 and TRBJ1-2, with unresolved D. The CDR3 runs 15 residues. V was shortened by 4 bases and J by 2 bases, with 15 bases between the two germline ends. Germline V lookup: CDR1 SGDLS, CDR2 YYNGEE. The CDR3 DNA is TGTGCCAGCAGCCTCCGGGGTGAGCTCAACTATGGCTACACCTTC. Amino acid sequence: CASSLRGELNYGYTF.

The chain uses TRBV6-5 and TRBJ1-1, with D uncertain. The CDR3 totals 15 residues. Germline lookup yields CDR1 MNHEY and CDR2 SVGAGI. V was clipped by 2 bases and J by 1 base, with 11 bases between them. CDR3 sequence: CASSYGSRGNTEAFF. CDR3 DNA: TGTGCCAGCAGTTACGGGTCCAGAGGGAACACTGAAGCTTTCTTT.

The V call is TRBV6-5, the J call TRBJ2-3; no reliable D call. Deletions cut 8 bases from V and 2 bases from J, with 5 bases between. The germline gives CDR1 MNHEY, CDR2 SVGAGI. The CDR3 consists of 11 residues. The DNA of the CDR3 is TGTGCCAGCTCTCCCACAGATACGCAGTATTTT. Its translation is CASSPTDTQYF.

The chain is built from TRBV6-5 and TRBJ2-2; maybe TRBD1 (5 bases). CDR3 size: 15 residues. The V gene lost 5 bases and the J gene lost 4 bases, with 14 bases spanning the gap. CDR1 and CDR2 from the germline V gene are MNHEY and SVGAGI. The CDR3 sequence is CASSSRQGFTGELFF. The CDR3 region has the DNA TGTGCCAGCAGTAGTCGTCAGGGCTTCACCGGGGAGCTGTTTTTT.

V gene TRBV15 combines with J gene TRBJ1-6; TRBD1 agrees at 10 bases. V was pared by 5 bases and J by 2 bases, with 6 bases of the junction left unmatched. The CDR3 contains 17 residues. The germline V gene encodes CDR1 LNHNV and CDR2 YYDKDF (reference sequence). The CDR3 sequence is CATSDRDRGAYNSPLHF. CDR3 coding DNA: TGTGCCACCAGCGACCGGGACAGGGGTGCCTATAATTCACCCCTCCACTTT.

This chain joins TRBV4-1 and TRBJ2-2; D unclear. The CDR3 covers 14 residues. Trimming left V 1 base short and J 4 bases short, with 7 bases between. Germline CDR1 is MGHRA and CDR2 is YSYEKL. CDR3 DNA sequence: TGCGCCAGCAGCCAAGTTCGCTCCACCGGGGAGCTGTTTTTT. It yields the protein CASSQVRSTGELFF.